These 3 T cell receptor beta chains originate from one sample sequenced in a study of T-cell reconstitution after alpha-beta-depleted transplantation in children. Unique molecular identifiers were built into the TCRbeta library. From the PCR reads, TCRdb called clonotypes with MiXCR, one entry per CDR3 protein. The top ten hold about 5.6% of the sample, which has some 490,000 distinct CDR3 sequences, 12% seen once. Material: PBMCs from the stem cell graft donor, obtained from the stem cell graft. These TCRs come from a human donor who donated a stem cell graft to a child with combined immunodeficiency.

This chain connects TRBV24-1 to TRBJ2-1, with 8 bases lining up with TRBD1. Losses at the gene ends were 2 bases for V and 4 bases for J; bases not matched to a gene: 9. This CDR3 spans 17 amino acids. CDR1 and CDR2 (germline): KGHDR, SFDVKD. The CDR3: CATSDSTGQGKYNEQFF. CDR3 nucleotides: TGTGCCACCAGTGATTCTACCGGACAGGGAAAGTACAATGAGCAGTTCTTC.

This clonotype was observed a few times. The V call is TRBV18, the J call TRBJ2-1; perhaps TRBD2 as D (6 bases). Trimming shortened V by 6 bases and J by 7 bases, and 10 bases separated the two germline ends. The length of the CDR3 is 12 residues. The germline gives CDR1 KGHSH, CDR2 LQKENI. The CDR3: CASSGEVNEQFF. Here the CDR3 DNA reads TGTGCCAGCTCGGGGGAGGTGAATGAGCAGTTCTTC. Combining the CDR3 with reference TRBV18 and TRBJ2-1 gives the whole variable domain NAGVMQNPRHLVRRRGQEARLRCSPMKGHSHVYWYRQLPEEGLKFMVYLQKENIIDESGMPKERFSAEFPKEGPSILRIQQVVRGDSAAYFCASSGEVNEQFFGPGTRLTVL.

In this sample, this clonotype turned up many times. The CDR3 DNA follows: TGCGCCAGCAGCCAGAATGGAGGGACAGGGGACGAGCAGTTCTTC. This translates into CASSQNGGTGDEQFF. The chain carries TRBV4-3 and TRBJ2-1, with TRBD1 identical over 10 bases. CDR1 is LGHNA and CDR2 is YSLEER in the germline V gene. The CDR3 length is 15 residues. Trimming took 3 bases from V and 10 from J; bases not matched to a gene: 9.